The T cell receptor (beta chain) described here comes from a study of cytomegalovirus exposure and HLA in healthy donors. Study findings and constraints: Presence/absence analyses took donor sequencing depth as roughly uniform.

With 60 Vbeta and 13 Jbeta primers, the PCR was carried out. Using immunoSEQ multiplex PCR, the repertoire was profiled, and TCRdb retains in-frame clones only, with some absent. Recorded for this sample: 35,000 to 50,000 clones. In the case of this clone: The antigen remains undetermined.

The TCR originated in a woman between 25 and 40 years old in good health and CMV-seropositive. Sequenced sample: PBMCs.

CDR3 sequence: CASSHPDRGITDTQYF. The CDR3 DNA reads TGTGCCAGCAGCCACCCGGACAGGGGTATAACCGATACGCAGTATTTT. The V gene is TRBV7-9, the J gene TRBJ2-3; 9 bases fit TRBD1. Unmatched junction bases numbered 12, after V lost 5 bases and J lost 6 bases. Germline assignment: CDR1 SEHNR and CDR2 FQNEAQ (reference sequence). This CDR3 spans 16 amino acids.